Below, one T cell receptor (beta chain) is given with its context. It lacks a known antigen. The record has no base qualities; no much larger clone is one base away. One collaborating source in Seattle enrolled patients while the patients were actively infected and followed the patients over time throughout the course of disease. Collaborating institutions collected whole blood in K2EDTA tubes following their own protocols. For TCRbeta analysis, collaborator samples were shipped as frozen whole blood, as isolated PBMCs, or as DNA extracted from either sample type. This sample was included in a study of blood T cell repertoires in COVID-19 (dated by TCRdb to between 2020 and 2021). For the study in its entirety: Samples from collaborators originated in the United States, Italy and Spain and spanned both the acute and convalescent phases of COVID-19. A de-identified subject ID, COVID-19 status, age in years and sex were almost always included in the sample metadata. The samples were drawn from the first 160 participants of the ongoing ImmuneRACE study and from 1,254 subjects provided by 6 global collaborators. The dataset comprised deeply sampled blood TCRbeta repertoires from subjects exposed to, actively infected with, or recovered from COVID-19. Where available, HLA class I and class II types were obtained from metadata supplied by the sample provider rather than from assay-based typing. A freely available public database, intended as a resource for researchers studying the immune response to SARS-CoV-2, is where the repertoires were released. The material from the prospective study consisted of cDNA or gDNA derived from T cells, B-cell-depleted T cells, or PBMCs.

Overall study results and their limits: How much clinical and demographic metadata was included differed by source and by participant, and the metadata was provided uncurated.

CDR1 and CDR2, per the germline V gene, are MDHEN and SYDVKM. Unmatched junction bases come to 3, with V trimmed by 2 bases and J by 1 base. From the cysteine up to the phenylalanine, the CDR3 has a length of 15 residues. Just CDR3 DNA is preserved here, 45 bases in frame from base 1. TCRbeta CDR3 regions were amplified from genomic DNA by means of the immunoSEQ Assay, a bias-controlled multiplex PCR. The original methods were these. Within the assay, amplification of reference gene primers was used to estimate how many nucleated cells each sample contained. To quantify the absolute abundance of each unique TCRbeta CDR3 rearrangement, sequence reads were collapsed and filtered. Productive Simpson clonality was computed per sample as the square root of Simpson's diversity index over productive rearrangements. TCRdb re-hosts the immuneACCESS table, in-frame sequences only. Its copies lack some clones; in the studies checked, an unresolved V gene accounts for under half of them, and the cause for the rest is not known. V, J and clone size are taken as reported in that table, and D and trimming were inferred from the DNA itself. The table for this sample lists about 410,000 clones; around 89% of them were counted only once. The top ten clones comprise 1.5% to 1.9% of the sample.

Rearrangement joined TRBV28 to TRBJ2-5; 8 bases in the middle match TRBD2. The specimen was peripheral blood. The receptor comes from a woman between 35 and 50 years old with COVID-19, enrolled during active disease. In nucleotides, the sequence is TGTGCCAGCAGTTTACTCGGACTAGCCCAAGAGACCCAGTACTTC. This is translated as CASSLLGLAQETQYF.